What follows describes a single T cell receptor beta chain. The source of the sample is a study of blood T cells in healthy people across ages. Germline values: CDR1 SQVTM, CDR2 ANQGSEA. The CDR3 runs 12 residues. V was clipped by 4 bases and J by 1 base, with 4 bases between them. A second 7 to 11 cycle PCR used barcoded and J-beta primers. From the 5' RACE reads, TCRdb called clonotypes with MiXCR, one entry per CDR3 protein. The table includes roughly 560,000 distinct CDR3 sequences, 24% detected once. The sample was also reused in another study, on T cells of mothers and their children. As that report states: Barcodes for each sample and 2-4 random nucleotides were added by the M1S primer used in the second PCR.

This chain links TRBV29-1 with TRBJ2-2, with no clear D. Input material: blood. This receptor was obtained from a boy aged 10-17 years in good health. CDR3 amino acids: CSVVRNTGELFF. The CDR3, as DNA: TGCAGCGTTGTCCGGAACACCGGGGAGCTGTTTTTT.